The sequence of this TCR beta chain was determined in a study of blood T cell repertoires in COVID-19. About the research overall: Sample material is recorded as cDNA or gDNA derived from T cells, B-cell-depleted T cells, or PBMCs.

Germline V CDR1 and CDR2: SNHLY, FYNNEI. This CDR3 has 13 residues. The trim removed 6 bases at V and 5 bases at J, leaving 3 bases unmatched. In the original analysis: Amplification with reference gene primers provided the estimates of nucleated cell counts. Assay: immunoSEQ multiplex PCR; the TCRdb copy retains only in-frame clones and omits some. The D gene and trimming were derived from the DNA, and the V and J assignments and clone size from that table. The sample has about 490,000 clones, roughly 88% seen once. The chain recombines TRBV2 with TRBJ1-2, with 10 bases matching TRBD1. The sequencing input was peripheral blood. This sequence was found in a human donor in a cohort sampled during active COVID-19. As DNA, the CDR3 is TGTGCCAGCAGGACGGGACAGGGGTATGGCTACACCTTC. It yields the protein CASRTGQGYGYTF.